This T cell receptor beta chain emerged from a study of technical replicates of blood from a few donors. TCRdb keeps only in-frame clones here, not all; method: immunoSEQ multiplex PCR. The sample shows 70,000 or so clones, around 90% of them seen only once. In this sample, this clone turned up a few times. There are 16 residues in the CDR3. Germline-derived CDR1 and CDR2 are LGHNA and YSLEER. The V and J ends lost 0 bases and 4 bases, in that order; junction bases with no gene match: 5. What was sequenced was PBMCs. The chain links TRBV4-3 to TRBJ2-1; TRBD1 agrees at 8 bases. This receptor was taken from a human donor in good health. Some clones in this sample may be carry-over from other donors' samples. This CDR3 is CASSQDGQGAYNEQFF. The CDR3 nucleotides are TGCGCCAGCAGCCAAGACGGGCAGGGGGCATACAATGAGCAGTTCTTC.